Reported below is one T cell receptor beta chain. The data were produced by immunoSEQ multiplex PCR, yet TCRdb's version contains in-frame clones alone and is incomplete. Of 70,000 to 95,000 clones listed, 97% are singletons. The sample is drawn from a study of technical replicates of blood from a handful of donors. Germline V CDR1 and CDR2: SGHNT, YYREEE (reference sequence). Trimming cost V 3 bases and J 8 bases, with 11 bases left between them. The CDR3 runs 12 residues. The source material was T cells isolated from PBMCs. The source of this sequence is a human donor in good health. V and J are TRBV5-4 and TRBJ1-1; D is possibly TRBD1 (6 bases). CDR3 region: CASSSFRGEAFF. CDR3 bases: TGTGCCAGCAGCTCCTTCAGGGGAGAAGCTTTCTTT. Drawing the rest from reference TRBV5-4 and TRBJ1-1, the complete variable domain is ETGVTQSPTHLIKTRGQQVTLRCSSQSGHNTVSWYQQALGQGPQFIFQYYREEENGRGNFPPRFSGLQFPNYSSELNVNALELDDSALYLCASSSFRGEAFFGQGTRLTVV.